Presented here are 4 T cell receptor beta chains from one specimen sequenced in a study of early T cells in non-severe SARS-CoV-2 infection. TCRdb re-called the 5' RACE reads through MiXCR, storing one row per CDR3 protein. Here the sample spans about 58,000 distinct CDR3 sequences, 12% being singletons. The specimen sequenced was whole blood. The receptors derive from an adult who was a healthcare worker with PCR-confirmed SARS-CoV-2 infection or an uninfected control (not recorded which).

There are a few counts of this clonotype. This chain joins TRBV11-2 and TRBJ2-1; D remains ambiguous. The ends were cut back, 5 bases at V and 8 bases at J, with 19 bases in the middle. The CDR3 spans 15 residues. Germline V CDR1 and CDR2: SGHAT, FQNNGV. The CDR3 here is CASSQRLRSVHEQFF. CDR3 in DNA: TGTGCCAGCAGCCAGCGACTGCGCTCCGTGCATGAGCAGTTCTTC.

The table lists this clonotype with a few counts. The gene calls are TRBV14 and TRBJ2-3; 12 positions match TRBD2. Losses at the gene ends were 8 bases for V and 8 bases for J; bases not matched to a gene: 14. This CDR3 is 16 amino acids long. Germline-derived CDR1 and CDR2 are SGHDN and FVKESK. The CDR3 sequence is CASSGLAGPGRGTQYF. The CDR3 nucleotides are TGTGCCAGCTCGGGACTAGCGGGTCCTGGGAGAGGTACGCAGTATTTT.

This clonotype showed up many times. The chain uses TRBV28 and TRBJ2-2; D remains unclear. Looked up from germline, CDR1 is MDHEN and CDR2 is SYDVKM. V was trimmed by 8 bases and J by 1 base, leaving 5 bases between them. The CDR3 has 12 residues. The CDR3 sequence is CASRENTGELFF. CDR3 sequence (DNA): TGTGCCAGCCGAGAGAACACCGGGGAGCTGTTTTTT.

This clonotype has a handful of counts. The rearrangement links TRBV9 to TRBJ2-5, with D perhaps TRBD1 or TRBD2 (5 bases each). The CDR3 consists of 13 residues. V was trimmed by 0 bases and J by 4 bases, leaving 7 bases between them. The germline V gene has CDR1 SGDLS and CDR2 YYNGEE. Here the CDR3 reads CASSVGGTETQYF. DNA for the CDR3: TGTGCCAGCAGCGTAGGAGGGACAGAGACCCAGTACTTC.